The entry that follows covers one TCR beta chain sequence. The data are from a study of T cells in localized non-small cell lung cancer. Assay used: immunoSEQ multiplex PCR; TCRdb lists only in-frame clones, some missing. The sample lists roughly 38,000 clones, roughly 88% seen once, with about 6% in the top ten. The CDR3 has 12 amino acids. V gave up 3 bases and J gave up 0 bases, with 3 bases separating them. CDR1 and CDR2 (germline): KGHSH, LQKENI. The sample here was peripheral blood mononuclear cells, taken before any cancer treatment. V gene TRBV18 combines with J gene TRBJ2-7; D gene unclear. The clonotype originates from a male donor at least 60 years old with stage II lung adenocarcinoma. DNA of the CDR3: TGTGCCAGCTCACCTTACTCCTACGAGCAGTACTTC. Translation gives CASSPYSYEQYF.